The clone carrying this T cell receptor (beta chain) showed up many times. Antigen unknown. This entry is derived from a study of response to subunit inactivated influenza vaccine. Study-level findings and limits: Every seasonal influenza vaccination brings in few new T cells, the authors suggested.

TCRdb re-called the RT-PCR reads with MiXCR, one entry per CDR3 protein. Here the sample spans more than 600,000 distinct CDR3 sequences, approximately 17% being singletons. This CDR3 contains 13 residues. The V gene lost 5 bases and the J gene lost 5 bases, with 15 bases spanning the gap. The germline V gene has CDR1 SQVTM and CDR2 ANQGSEA. The V gene is TRBV29-1, the J gene TRBJ2-5; D possibly corresponds to TRBD1 (6 bases). The specimen comprised PBMCs from blood, sampled around 5 days after vaccination. This TCR was recovered from a man between 45 and 60 years old who received an inactivated influenza vaccine. The CDR3 spells CSVIQGSDETQYF. The CDR3 DNA sequence: TGCAGCGTTATCCAGGGGAGCGACGAGACCCAGTACTTC. The full variable domain, its missing parts supplied by reference TRBV29-1 and TRBJ2-5, is SAVISQKPSRDICQRGTSLTIQCQVDSQVTMMFWYRQQPGQSLTLIATANQGSEATYESGFVIDKFPISRPNLTFSTLTVSNMSPEDSSIYLCSVIQGSDETQYFGPGTRLLVL.